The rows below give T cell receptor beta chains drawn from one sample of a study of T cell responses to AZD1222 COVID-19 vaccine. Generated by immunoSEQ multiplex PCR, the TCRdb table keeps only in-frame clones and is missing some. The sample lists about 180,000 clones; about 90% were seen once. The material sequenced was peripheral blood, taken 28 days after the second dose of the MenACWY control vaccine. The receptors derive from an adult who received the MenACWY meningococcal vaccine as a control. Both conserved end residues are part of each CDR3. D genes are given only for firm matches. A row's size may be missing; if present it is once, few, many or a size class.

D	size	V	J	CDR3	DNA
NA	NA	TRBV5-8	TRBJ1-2	CASSLGRGGDYGYTF	TGTGCCAGCAGCCTCGGACGGGGAGGGGACTATGGCTACACCTTC
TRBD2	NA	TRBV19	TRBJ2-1	CASSVSGSSYNEQFF	TGTGCCAGTAGTGTTAGCGGGAGCTCCTACAATGAGCAGTTCTTC
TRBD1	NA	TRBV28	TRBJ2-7	CASSPGQGRWQYF	TGTGCCAGCAGCCCCGGACAGGGGAGATGGCAGTACTTC
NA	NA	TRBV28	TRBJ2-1	CASSSSLAVSSYNEQFF	TGTGCCAGCAGTTCATCATTAGCGGTCAGCTCCTACAATGAGCAGTTCTTC
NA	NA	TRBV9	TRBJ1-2	CASSVATTASTSNYGYTF	TGTGCCAGCAGCGTAGCTACTACCGCCTCGACAAGTAACTATGGCTACACCTTC
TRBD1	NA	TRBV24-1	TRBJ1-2	CATELDREVFDGYTF	TGTGCCACCGAACTGGACAGGGAAGTGTTTGATGGCTACACCTTC
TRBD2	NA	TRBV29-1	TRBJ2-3	CSVEVAGGPTDTQYF	TGCAGCGTTGAGGTGGCGGGAGGGCCCACAGATACGCAGTATTTT
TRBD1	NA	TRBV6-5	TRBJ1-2	CASSLTTGGPIAF	TGTGCCAGCAGCTTAACGACAGGGGGCCCAATCGCCTTC
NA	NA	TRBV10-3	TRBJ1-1	CAISERGMNTEAFF	TGTGCCATCAGTGAGAGGGGAATGAACACTGAAGCTTTCTTT
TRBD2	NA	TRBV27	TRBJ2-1	CASTGLAANYNEQFF	TGTGCCAGCACGGGACTAGCGGCCAACTACAATGAGCAGTTCTTC
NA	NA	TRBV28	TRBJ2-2	CASSLPGDTGELFF	TGTGCCAGCAGTTTACCCGGGGACACCGGGGAGCTGTTTTTT
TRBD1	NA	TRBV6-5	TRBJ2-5	CASSPDRASGTQYF	TGTGCCAGCAGTCCAGACAGGGCCTCAGGGACCCAGTACTTC
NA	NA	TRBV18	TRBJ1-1	CASAPQGRTEAFF	TGTGCCAGCGCCCCTCAGGGGCGCACTGAAGCTTTCTTT
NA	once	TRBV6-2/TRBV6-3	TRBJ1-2	CASSLIYGYTF	TGTGCCAGCAGCCTCATCTATGGCTACACCTTC
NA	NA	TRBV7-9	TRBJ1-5	CASSAIGAPTINQPQHF	TGTGCCAGCAGCGCGATTGGGGCCCCTACCATCAATCAGCCCCAGCATTTT
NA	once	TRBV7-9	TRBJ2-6	CASSLVMGKGSGANVLTF	TGTGCCAGCAGCTTAGTTATGGGAAAAGGCTCTGGGGCCAACGTCCTGACTTTC
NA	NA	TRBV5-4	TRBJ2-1	CASTPAERGSTTYNEQFF	TGTGCCAGCACTCCCGCAGAACGGGGCAGCACTACCTACAATGAGCAGTTCTTC
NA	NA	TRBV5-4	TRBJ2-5	CASSSAERTQYF	TGTGCCAGCAGCTCGGCAGAACGGACCCAGTACTTC
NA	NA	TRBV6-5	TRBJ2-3	CASRGNTDTQYF	TGTGCCAGCAGAGGGAACACAGATACGCAGTATTTT
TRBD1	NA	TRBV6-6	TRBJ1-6	CAIQQDRGNYNSPLHF	TGTGCAATCCAGCAGGACAGGGGAAACTATAATTCACCCCTCCACTTT
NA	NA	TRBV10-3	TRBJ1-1	CAIRGTNTEAFF	TGTGCCATCAGAGGGACGAACACTGAAGCTTTCTTT
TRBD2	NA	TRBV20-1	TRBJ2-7	CSASGSGRSSYEQYF	TGCAGTGCTAGTGGTAGCGGGCGCAGCTCCTACGAGCAGTACTTC
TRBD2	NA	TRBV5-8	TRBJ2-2	CASSPRGTSGTGELFF	TGTGCCAGCAGCCCGAGGGGGACTAGCGGAACCGGGGAGCTGTTTTTT
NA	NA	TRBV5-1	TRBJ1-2	CASSLGQSYGYTF	TGCGCCAGCAGCTTGGGACAGAGCTATGGCTACACCTTC
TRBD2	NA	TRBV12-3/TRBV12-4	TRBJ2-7	CASSLGLANEQYF	TGTGCCAGCAGTCTAGGACTAGCGAACGAGCAGTACTTC
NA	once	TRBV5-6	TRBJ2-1	CASSLVRVADPSYNEQFF	TGTGCCAGCAGCTTGGTCAGAGTAGCCGACCCCTCCTACAATGAGCAGTTCTTC
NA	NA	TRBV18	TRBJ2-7	CASSWVETTYEQYF	TGTGCCAGCTCATGGGTTGAGACAACCTACGAGCAGTACTTC
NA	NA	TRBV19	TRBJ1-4	CASSIDPAEYNEKLFF	TGTGCCAGTAGTATAGATCCGGCAGAATATAATGAAAAACTGTTTTTT
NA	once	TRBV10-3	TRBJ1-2	CAIRPGRANYGYTF	TGTGCCATCAGACCGGGCCGAGCTAACTATGGCTACACCTTC
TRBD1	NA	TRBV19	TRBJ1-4	CASSILGTGEKLFF	TGTGCCAGTAGTATACTTGGGACAGGGGAAAAACTGTTTTTT
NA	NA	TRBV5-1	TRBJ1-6	CASSGALGSYNSPLHF	TGCGCCAGCAGCGGAGCCCTGGGATCCTATAATTCACCCCTCCACTTT
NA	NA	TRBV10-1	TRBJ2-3	CASSESGTDTQYF	TGCGCCAGCAGTGAGTCGGGCACAGATACGCAGTATTTT
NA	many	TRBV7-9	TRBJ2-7	CASSLNRLPYEQYF	TGTGCCAGCAGCTTAAACAGGCTCCCCTACGAGCAGTACTTC
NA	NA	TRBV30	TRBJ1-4	CALRQVTEKLFF	TGTGCCCTCCGACAGGTGACTGAAAAACTGTTTTTT
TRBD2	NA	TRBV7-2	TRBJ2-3	CASSHPTSGSWGTDTQYF	TGTGCCAGCAGCCACCCGACTAGCGGGAGTTGGGGGACAGATACGCAGTATTTT
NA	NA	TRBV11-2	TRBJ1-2	CASSDSGYGYTF	TGTGCCAGCAGTGATTCGGGCTATGGCTACACCTTC
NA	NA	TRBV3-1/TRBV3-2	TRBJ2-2	CASSRENTGELFF	TGTGCCAGCAGCCGAGAAAACACCGGGGAGCTGTTTTTT
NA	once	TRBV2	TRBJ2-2	CASSESGSGELFF	TGTGCCAGCAGTGAATCCGGGAGCGGGGAGCTGTTTTTT
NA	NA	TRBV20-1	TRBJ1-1	CSASDGGNTEAFF	TGCAGTGCTAGTGACGGGGGGAACACTGAAGCTTTCTTT
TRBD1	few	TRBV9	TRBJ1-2	CASSAATGLYGYTF	TGTGCCAGCAGCGCCGCGACAGGGCTCTACGGCTACACCTTC
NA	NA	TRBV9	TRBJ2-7	CASSVGGNTGSYEQYF	TGTGCCAGCAGCGTAGGGGGTAATACGGGCTCCTACGAGCAGTACTTC
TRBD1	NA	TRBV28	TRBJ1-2	CASRKDRAPLGYTF	TGTGCCAGCAGGAAAGACAGGGCCCCCCTTGGCTACACCTTC
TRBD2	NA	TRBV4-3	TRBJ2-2	CASSQDSSSGRARELFF	TGCGCCAGCAGCCAAGACAGTAGTAGCGGGAGGGCCAGGGAGCTGTTTTTT
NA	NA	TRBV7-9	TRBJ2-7	CASSWPNDERYEQYF	TGTGCCAGCAGCTGGCCGAACGATGAGCGCTACGAGCAGTACTTC
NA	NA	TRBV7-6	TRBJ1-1	CASSLYPQVKATEAFF	TGTGCCAGCAGCTTATATCCCCAAGTCAAGGCCACTGAAGCTTTCTTT
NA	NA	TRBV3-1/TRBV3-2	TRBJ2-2	CASSQDPRTAFSGELFF	TGTGCCAGCAGCCAAGATCCACGGACAGCCTTTTCCGGGGAGCTGTTTTTT
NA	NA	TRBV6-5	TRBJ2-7	CASSYYTRDEQYF	TGTGCCAGCAGTTACTACACCCGGGACGAGCAGTACTTC
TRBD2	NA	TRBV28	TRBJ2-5	CASTVAGAVQETQYF	TGTGCCAGCACTGTTGCGGGAGCCGTACAAGAGACCCAGTACTTC
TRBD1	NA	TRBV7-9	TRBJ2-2	CASSSTGVTGELFF	TGTGCCAGCAGCTCCACAGGGGTCACCGGGGAGCTGTTTTTT
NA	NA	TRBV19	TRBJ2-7	CASSMSWGGIDYEQYF	TGTGCCAGTAGTATGTCTTGGGGGGGCATCGACTACGAGCAGTACTTC
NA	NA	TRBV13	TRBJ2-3	CASSPRRRIYTDTQYF	TGTGCCAGCAGCCCTAGGAGGCGGATATACACAGATACGCAGTATTTT
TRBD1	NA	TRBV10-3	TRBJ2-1	CAINQGASSYNEQFF	TGTGCCATCAATCAGGGGGCTAGCTCCTACAATGAGCAGTTCTTC
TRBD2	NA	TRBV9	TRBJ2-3	CASSVSGSEIGTDTQYF	TGTGCCAGCAGCGTTAGCGGGAGTGAAATAGGCACAGATACGCAGTATTTT